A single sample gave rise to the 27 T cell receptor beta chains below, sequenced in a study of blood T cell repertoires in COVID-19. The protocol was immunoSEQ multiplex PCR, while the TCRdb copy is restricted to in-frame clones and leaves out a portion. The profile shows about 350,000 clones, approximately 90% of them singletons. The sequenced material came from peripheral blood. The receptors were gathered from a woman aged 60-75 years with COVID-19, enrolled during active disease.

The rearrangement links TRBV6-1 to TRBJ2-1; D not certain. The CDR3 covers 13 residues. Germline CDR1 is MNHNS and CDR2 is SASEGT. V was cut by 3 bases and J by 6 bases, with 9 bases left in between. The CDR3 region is CASSDIQSNEQFF. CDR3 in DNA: TGTGCCAGCAGTGATATACAGTCCAATGAGCAGTTCTTC.

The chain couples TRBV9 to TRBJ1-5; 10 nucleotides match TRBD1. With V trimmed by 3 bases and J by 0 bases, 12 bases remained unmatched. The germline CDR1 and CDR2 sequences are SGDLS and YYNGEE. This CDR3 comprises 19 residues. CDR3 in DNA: TGTGCCAGCAGCGGCCCCCCGGACAGGGGGATTAATAGCAATCAGCCCCAGCATTTT. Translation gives CASSGPPDRGINSNQPQHF.

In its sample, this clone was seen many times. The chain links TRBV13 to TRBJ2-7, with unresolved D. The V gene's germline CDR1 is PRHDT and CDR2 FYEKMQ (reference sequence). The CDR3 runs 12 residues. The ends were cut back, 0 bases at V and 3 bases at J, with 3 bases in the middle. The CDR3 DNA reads TGTGCCAGCAGCTTAGGGCGCTACGAGCAGTACTTC. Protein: CASSLGRYEQYF.

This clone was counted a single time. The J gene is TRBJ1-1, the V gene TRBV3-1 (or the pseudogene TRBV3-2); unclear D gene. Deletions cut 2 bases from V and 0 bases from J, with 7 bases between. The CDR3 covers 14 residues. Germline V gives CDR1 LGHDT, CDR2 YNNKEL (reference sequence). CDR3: CASSQLPVNTEAFF. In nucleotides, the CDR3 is TGTGCCAGCAGCCAACTCCCCGTGAACACTGAAGCTTTCTTT.

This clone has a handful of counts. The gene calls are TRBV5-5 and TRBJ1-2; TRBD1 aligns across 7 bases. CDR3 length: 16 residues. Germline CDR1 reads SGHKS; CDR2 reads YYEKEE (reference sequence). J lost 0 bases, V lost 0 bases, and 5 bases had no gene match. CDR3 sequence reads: CASSLGYRGTNYGYTF. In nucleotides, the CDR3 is TGTGCCAGCAGCTTGGGGTACAGGGGTACTAACTATGGCTACACCTTC.

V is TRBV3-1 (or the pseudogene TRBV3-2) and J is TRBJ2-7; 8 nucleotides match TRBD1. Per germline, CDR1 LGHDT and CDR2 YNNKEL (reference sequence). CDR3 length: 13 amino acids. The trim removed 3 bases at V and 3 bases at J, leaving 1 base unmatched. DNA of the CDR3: TGTGCCAGCAGCCATGGACAGGGCTACGAGCAGTACTTC. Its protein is CASSHGQGYEQYF.

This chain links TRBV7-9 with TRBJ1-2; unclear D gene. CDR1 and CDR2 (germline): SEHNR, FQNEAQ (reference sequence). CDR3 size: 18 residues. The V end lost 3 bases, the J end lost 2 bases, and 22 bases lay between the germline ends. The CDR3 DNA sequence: TGTGCCAGCAGCTTCTCCGCTGGACCGCGGGTCGAGAACTATGGCTACACCTTC. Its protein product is CASSFSAGPRVENYGYTF. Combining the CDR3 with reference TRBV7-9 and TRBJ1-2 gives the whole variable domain DTGVSQNPRHKITKRGQNVTFRCDPISEHNRLYWYRQTLGQGPEFLTYFQNEAQLEKSRLLSDRFSAERPKGSFSTLEIQRTEQGDSAMYLCASSFSAGPRVENYGYTFGSGTRLTVV.

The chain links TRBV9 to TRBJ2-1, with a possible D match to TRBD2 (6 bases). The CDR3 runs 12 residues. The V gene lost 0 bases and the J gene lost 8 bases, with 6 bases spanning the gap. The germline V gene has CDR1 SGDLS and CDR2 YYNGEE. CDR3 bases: TGTGCCAGCAGCGTAGGGGGGGATGAGCAGTTCTTC. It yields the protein CASSVGGDEQFF.

CDR3 DNA: TGTGCTAGTGGTTTCGGGGATACGCAGTATTTT. It encodes CASGFGDTQYF. The V and J genes are TRBV12-5 and TRBJ2-3, with unresolved D. Germline CDR1 reads LGHNT; CDR2 reads FRNRAP. This CDR3 comprises 11 residues. Trimming removed 3 bases from V and 6 bases from J, with 4 bases in between.

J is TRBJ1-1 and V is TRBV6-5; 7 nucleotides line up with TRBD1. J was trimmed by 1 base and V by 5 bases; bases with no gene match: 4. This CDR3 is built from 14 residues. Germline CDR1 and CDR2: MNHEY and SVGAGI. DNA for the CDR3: TGTGCCAGCAGTCGACAGGGAAAGAACACTGAAGCTTTCTTT. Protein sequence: CASSRQGKNTEAFF.

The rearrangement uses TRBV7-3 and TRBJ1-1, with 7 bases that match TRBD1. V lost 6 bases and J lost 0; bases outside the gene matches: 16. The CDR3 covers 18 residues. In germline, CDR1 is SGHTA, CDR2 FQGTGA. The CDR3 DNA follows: TGTGCCAGCAGGTCACCTCCGGGACAGAGCCGAGTGAACACTGAAGCTTTCTTT. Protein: CASRSPPGQSRVNTEAFF.

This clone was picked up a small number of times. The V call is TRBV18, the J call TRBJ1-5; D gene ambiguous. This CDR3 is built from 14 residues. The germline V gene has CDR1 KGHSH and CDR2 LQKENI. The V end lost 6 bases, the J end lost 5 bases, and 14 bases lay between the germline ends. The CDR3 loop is CASSLGSGDQPQHF. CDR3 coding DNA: TGTGCCAGCTCCTTGGGATCGGGAGATCAGCCCCAGCATTTT.

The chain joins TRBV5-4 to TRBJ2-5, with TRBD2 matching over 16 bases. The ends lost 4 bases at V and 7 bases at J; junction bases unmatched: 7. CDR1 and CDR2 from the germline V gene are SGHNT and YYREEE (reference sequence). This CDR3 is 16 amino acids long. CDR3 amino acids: CASSPGLAGGTGTQYF. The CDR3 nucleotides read TGTGCCAGCAGCCCGGGACTAGCGGGGGGGACGGGGACCCAGTACTTC.

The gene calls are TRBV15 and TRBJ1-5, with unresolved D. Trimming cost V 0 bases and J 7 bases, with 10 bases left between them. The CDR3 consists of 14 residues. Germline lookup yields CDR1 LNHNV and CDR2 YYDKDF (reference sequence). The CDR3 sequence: CATSRDAREQPQHF. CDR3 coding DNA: TGTGCCACCAGCAGAGATGCACGAGAGCAGCCCCAGCATTTT.

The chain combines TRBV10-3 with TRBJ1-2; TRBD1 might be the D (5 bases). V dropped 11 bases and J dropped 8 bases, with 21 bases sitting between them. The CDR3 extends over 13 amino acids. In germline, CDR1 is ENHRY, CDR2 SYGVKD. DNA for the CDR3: TGTGCCGCCCGAGGGGAGGGCAGGTACGGCTACACCTTC. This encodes CAARGEGRYGYTF.

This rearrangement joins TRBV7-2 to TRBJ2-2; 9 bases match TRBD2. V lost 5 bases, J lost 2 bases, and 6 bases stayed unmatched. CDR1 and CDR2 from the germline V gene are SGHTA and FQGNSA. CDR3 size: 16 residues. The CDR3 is CASSGASGVNTGELFF. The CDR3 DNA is TGTGCCAGCAGCGGGGCTAGCGGGGTTAACACCGGGGAGCTGTTTTTT.

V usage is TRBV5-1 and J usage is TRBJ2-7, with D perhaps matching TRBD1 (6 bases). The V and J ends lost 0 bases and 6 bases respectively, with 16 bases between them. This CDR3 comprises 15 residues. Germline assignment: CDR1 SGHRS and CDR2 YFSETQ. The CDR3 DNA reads TGCGCCAGCAGCTTGGGGCCGTCCCAGGGGTTCGAGCAGTACTTC. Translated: CASSLGPSQGFEQYF.

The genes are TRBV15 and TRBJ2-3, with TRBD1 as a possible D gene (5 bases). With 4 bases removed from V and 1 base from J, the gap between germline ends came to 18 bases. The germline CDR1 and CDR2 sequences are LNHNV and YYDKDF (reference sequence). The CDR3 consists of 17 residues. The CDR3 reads CATSTRTGTGRTDTQYF. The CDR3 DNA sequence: TGTGCCACCAGCACCCGCACCGGAACAGGCCGCACAGATACGCAGTATTTT.

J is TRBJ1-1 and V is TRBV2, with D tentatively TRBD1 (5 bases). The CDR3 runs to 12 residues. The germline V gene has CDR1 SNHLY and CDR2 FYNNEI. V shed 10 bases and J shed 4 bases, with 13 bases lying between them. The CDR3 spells CATSGGGTEAFF. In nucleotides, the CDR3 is TGTGCCACGAGCGGGGGGGGCACTGAAGCTTTCTTT.

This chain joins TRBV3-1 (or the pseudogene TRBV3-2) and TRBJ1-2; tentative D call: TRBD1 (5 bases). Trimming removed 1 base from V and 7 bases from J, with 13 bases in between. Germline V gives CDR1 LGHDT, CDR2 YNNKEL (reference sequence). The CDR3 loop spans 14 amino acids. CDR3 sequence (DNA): TGTGCCAGCAGCCAAGCACAGGTAACTTTTGGCTACACCTTC. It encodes CASSQAQVTFGYTF.

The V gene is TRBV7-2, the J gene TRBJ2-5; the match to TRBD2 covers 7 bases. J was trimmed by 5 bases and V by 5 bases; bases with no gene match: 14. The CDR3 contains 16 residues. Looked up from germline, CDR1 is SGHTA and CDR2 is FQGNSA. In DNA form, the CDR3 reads TGTGCCAGCAGCCCCCCTACGGGGGGAAGACTGGAGACCCAGTACTTC. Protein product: CASSPPTGGRLETQYF.

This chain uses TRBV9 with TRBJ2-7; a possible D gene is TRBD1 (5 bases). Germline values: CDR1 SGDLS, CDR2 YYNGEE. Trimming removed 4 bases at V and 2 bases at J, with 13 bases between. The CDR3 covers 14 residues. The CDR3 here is CASSPQQVTYEQYF. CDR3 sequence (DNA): TGTGCCAGCAGCCCCCAACAGGTGACCTACGAGCAGTACTTC.

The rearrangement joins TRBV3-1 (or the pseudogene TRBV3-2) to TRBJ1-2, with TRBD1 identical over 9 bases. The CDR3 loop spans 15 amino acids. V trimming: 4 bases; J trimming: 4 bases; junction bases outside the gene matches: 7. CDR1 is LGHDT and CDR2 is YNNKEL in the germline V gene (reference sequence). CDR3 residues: CASSLGTGSGYGYTF. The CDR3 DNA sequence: TGTGCCAGCAGCCTCGGGACAGGGTCTGGCTATGGCTACACCTTC.

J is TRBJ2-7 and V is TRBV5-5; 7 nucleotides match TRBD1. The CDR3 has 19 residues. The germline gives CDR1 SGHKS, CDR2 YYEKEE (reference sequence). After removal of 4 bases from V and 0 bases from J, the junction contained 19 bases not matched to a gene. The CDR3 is CASSAEGTRQGLSSYEQYF. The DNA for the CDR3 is TGTGCCAGCAGCGCCGAAGGAACCAGACAGGGCTTAAGCTCCTACGAGCAGTACTTC.

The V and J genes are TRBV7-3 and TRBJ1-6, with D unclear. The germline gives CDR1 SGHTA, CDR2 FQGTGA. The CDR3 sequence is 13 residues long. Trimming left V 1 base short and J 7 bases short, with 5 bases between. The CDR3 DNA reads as TGTGCCAGCAGCTTAATATTCAATTCACCCCTCCACTTT. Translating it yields CASSLIFNSPLHF.

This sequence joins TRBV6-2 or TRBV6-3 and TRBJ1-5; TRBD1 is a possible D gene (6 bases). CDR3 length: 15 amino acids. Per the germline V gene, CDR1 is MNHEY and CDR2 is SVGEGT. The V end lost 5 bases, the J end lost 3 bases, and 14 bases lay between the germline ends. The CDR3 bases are TGTGCCAGCAGTGGACAGCAGACATTCAATCAGCCCCAGCATTTT. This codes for CASSGQQTFNQPQHF.

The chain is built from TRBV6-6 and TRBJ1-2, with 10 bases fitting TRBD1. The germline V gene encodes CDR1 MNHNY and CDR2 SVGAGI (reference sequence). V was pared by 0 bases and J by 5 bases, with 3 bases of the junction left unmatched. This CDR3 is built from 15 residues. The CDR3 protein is CASSYSGQGTYGYTF. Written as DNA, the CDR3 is TGTGCCAGCAGTTACTCGGGACAGGGGACGTATGGCTACACCTTC.